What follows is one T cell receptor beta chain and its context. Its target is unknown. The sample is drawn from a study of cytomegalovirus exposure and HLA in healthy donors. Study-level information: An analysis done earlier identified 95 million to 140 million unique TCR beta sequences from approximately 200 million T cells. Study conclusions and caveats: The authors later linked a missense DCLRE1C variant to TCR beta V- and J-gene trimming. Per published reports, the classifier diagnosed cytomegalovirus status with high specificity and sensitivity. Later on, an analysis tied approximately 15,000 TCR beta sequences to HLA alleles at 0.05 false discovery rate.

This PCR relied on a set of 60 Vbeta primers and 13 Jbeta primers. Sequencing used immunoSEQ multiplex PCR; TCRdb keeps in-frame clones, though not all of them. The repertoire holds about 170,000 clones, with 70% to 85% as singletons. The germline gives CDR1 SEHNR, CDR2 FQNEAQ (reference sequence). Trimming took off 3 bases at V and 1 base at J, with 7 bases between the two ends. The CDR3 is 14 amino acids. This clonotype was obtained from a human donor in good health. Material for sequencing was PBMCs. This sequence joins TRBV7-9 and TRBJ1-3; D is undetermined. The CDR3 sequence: CASSFSVSGNTIYF. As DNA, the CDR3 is TGTGCCAGCAGCTTTTCGGTTTCTGGAAACACCATATATTTT. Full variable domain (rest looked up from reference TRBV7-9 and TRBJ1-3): DTGVSQNPRHKITKRGQNVTFRCDPISEHNRLYWYRQTLGQGPEFLTYFQNEAQLEKSRLLSDRFSAERPKGSFSTLEIQRTEQGDSAMYLCASSFSVSGNTIYFGEGSWLTVV.